The 13 T cell receptor beta chains below come from one sample, sequenced in a study of T cells in Graves' hyperthyroidism and ophthalmopathy. Researchers amplified the TCR beta CDR3 regions from RNA transcripts. First-round RT-PCR with HTBI primers amplified the TCR CDR3 region. Via MiXCR, TCRdb re-called the multiplex PCR reads, giving one row per CDR3 protein. The table records 250,000 to 300,000 distinct CDR3 sequences, about 15% of them present only once. Sequenced sample: blood. Receptors originate from an older woman with Graves' ophthalmopathy.

The chain couples TRBV14 to TRBJ1-1, with a weak D call TRBD1 (5 bases). Germline lookup yields CDR1 SGHDN and CDR2 FVKESK. Trimming left V 3 bases short and J 3 bases short, with 14 bases between. This CDR3 spans 15 amino acids. CDR3 loop: CASSHGGSVYTEAFF. The CDR3 region has the DNA TGTGCCAGCAGCCATGGGGGATCGGTGTACACTGAAGCTTTCTTT.

In this sample, this clonotype turned up many times. The rearrangement uses TRBV2 and TRBJ2-5, with D perhaps TRBD1 (5 bases). The CDR3 is 14 residues long. Germline V gene data show CDR1 as SNHLY and CDR2 as FYNNEI. The V gene lost 5 bases and the J gene lost 1 base, with 11 bases spanning the gap. CDR3 loop: CASSRSGPQETQYF. In DNA form, the CDR3 reads TGTGCCAGCAGTAGATCAGGGCCCCAAGAGACCCAGTACTTC.

This clonotype was observed at least ten times. The chain uses TRBV7-2 and TRBJ2-7; D remains unclear. CDR3 length equals 15 residues. The V gene's germline CDR1 is SGHTA and CDR2 FQGNSA. Between the trimmed V and J ends, which lost 5 bases and 0 bases, there was a span of 14 bases. The CDR3 region is CASSTRHYSSYEQYF. In DNA form, the CDR3 reads TGTGCCAGCAGCACCCGACACTACAGCTCCTACGAGCAGTACTTC.

This chain uses TRBV13 with TRBJ1-2; D might be TRBD1 (5 bases). Germline V gene sequence: CDR1 PRHDT, CDR2 FYEKMQ (reference sequence). The CDR3 length is 11 residues. V lost 4 bases to trimming and J lost 8 bases, with 8 bases between them. The CDR3 sequence is CASSSGLGYTF. The DNA for the CDR3 is TGTGCCAGCAGCTCAGGGTTGGGCTACACCTTC.

Only a few counts were recorded for this clonotype. The J gene is TRBJ2-6, the V gene TRBV4-2; D tentatively fits TRBD1 or TRBD2 (6 bases each). From germline, CDR1 is LGHNA and CDR2 YNFKEQ. V dropped 2 bases and J dropped 0 bases, with 17 bases sitting between them. The CDR3 has 19 amino acids. The CDR3 nucleotides are TGTGCCAGCAGCCAAAGGGGCGGGACAACAAGCTCTGGGGCCAACGTCCTGACTTTC. Protein sequence: CASSQRGGTTSSGANVLTF.

This chain connects TRBV18 to TRBJ2-7; 12 bases are a match to TRBD2. V dropped 4 bases and J dropped 3; count of bases not matched to a gene: 10. CDR3 size: 17 residues. Germline V gene sequence: CDR1 KGHSH, CDR2 LQKENI. CDR3 coding DNA: TGTGCCAGCTCACGAAAAGGGCTAGCGGGAGGGAGCTACGAGCAGTACTTC. It specifies CASSRKGLAGGSYEQYF.

This clonotype showed up many times. The rearrangement joins TRBV10-3 to TRBJ1-5; D is undetermined. Germline V gives CDR1 ENHRY, CDR2 SYGVKD. Trimming took 3 bases from V and 5 from J, leaving 8 bases between them. The CDR3 loop spans 13 amino acids. DNA for the CDR3: TGTGCCATCAGTGATGAATCGCATCAGCCCCAGCATTTT. Amino acids: CAISDESHQPQHF.

This chain's CDR3 is CASSSLVQTQYF. The CDR3 DNA reads TGTGCCAGCAGCTCACTCGTACAGACCCAGTACTTC. This rearrangement joins TRBV7-9 to TRBJ2-5; D is unresolved. V was pared by 4 bases and J by 6 bases, with 9 bases between. This CDR3 region has 12 residues. The V gene's germline CDR1 is SEHNR and CDR2 FQNEAQ (reference sequence).

This clonotype was picked up many times. The gene calls are TRBV6-1 and TRBJ2-5; D is uncertain. With 1 base removed from V and 7 bases from J, the gap between germline ends came to 16 bases. CDR1 is MNHNS, CDR2 SASEGT, per germline. The CDR3 has 15 residues. CDR3 nucleotide sequence: TGTGCCAGCAGTGAAGAACCGACTCTGGCGTGGACCCAGTACTTC. This translates into CASSEEPTLAWTQYF.

This clonotype was detected many times. The genes are TRBV20-1 and TRBJ2-7; possibly TRBD1 for D (5 bases). Trimming removed 3 bases from V and 1 base from J, with 7 bases in between. The germline CDR1 and CDR2 sequences are DFQATT and SNEGSKA (reference sequence). The CDR3 is 12 residues long. CDR3 DNA: TGCAGTGCTAGTAGACAGTCCTACGAGCAGTACTTC. The encoded protein is CSASRQSYEQYF.

The sample holds many counts of this clonotype. The J gene is TRBJ1-1, the V gene TRBV7-6; TRBD1 agrees at 10 bases. CDR1 and CDR2 from the germline V gene are SGHVS and FNYEAQ. CDR3 length: 17 amino acids. V was clipped by 3 bases and J by 4 bases; unmatched bases: 11. In nucleotides, the CDR3 is TGTGCCAGCAGCTTGACAGGGGGCATATACGGGGCCACTGAAGCTTTCTTT. Protein: CASSLTGGIYGATEAFF.

This clonotype occurred many times. This chain links TRBV20-1 with TRBJ1-2; D possibly corresponds to TRBD1 (5 bases). There are 15 residues in the CDR3. Trimming cost V 2 bases and J 7 bases, with 20 bases left between them. CDR1 is DFQATT and CDR2 is SNEGSKA in the germline V gene (reference sequence). CDR3: CSARKWDGKRFGYTF. The CDR3 DNA reads as TGCAGTGCTAGAAAATGGGACGGCAAGAGGTTTGGCTACACCTTC.

This clonotype was observed at least ten times. The CDR3 is CSAIKDRGQETQYF. The CDR3 DNA sequence: TGCAGTGCTATCAAAGACAGGGGCCAAGAGACCCAGTACTTC. This sequence joins TRBV20-1 and TRBJ2-5; 8 bases fit TRBD1. The trim removed 4 bases at V and 1 base at J, leaving 5 bases unmatched. Germline V gene lookup returns CDR1 DFQATT and CDR2 SNEGSKA (reference sequence). This CDR3 region has 14 residues.